This T cell receptor beta chain stems from a study of blood T cell repertoires in COVID-19. Study at large: Acute and convalescent COVID-19 specimens originated in the United States, Italy and Spain. Sample material is recorded as cDNA or gDNA derived from T cells, B-cell-depleted T cells, or PBMCs.

This CDR3 contains 15 residues. After removal of 3 bases from V and 3 bases from J, the junction contained 5 bases not matched to a gene. Germline-derived CDR1 and CDR2 are LNHDA and SQIVND (reference sequence). In the original workflow: Reference gene primers were amplified, and this amplification served to estimate nucleated cell counts. Clones were sequenced by immunoSEQ multiplex PCR, and TCRdb holds only the in-frame ones, with some missing. From that table come the V and J calls and clone size; the DNA was used to work out D and trimming. The table records around 160,000 clones, about four fifths of them present only once.

The chain joins TRBV19 to TRBJ2-3; 8 bases fit TRBD2. This clonotype was sampled from a human donor with acute or convalescent COVID-19. The donor label of this sample is uncertain. The material sequenced was peripheral blood. The DNA of the CDR3 is TGTGCCAGTAGTATTAGAACTAGCGGTACAGATACGCAGTATTTT. Protein product: CASSIRTSGTDTQYF.